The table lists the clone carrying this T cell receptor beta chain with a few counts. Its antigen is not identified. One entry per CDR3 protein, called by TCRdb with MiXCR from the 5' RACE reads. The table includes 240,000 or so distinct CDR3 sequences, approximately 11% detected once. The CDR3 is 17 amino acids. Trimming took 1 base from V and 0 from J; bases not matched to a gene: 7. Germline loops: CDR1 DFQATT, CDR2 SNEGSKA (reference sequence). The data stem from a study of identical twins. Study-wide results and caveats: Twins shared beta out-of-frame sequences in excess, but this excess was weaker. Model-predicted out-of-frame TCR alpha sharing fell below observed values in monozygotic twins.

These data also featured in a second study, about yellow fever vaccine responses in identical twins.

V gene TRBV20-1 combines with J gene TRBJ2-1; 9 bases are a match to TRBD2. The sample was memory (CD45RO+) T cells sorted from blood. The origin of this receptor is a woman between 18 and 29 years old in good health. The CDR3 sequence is CSARAGLALSSYNEQFF. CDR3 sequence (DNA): TGCAGTGCTAGAGCAGGACTAGCGCTTAGCTCCTACAATGAGCAGTTCTTC.